Listed here is a single T cell receptor beta chain. These data belong to a study of blood T cells in healthy people across ages. Caucasian individuals from Russia who were healthy and aged about 6 to 95 acted as donors. A sample-barcoded 5' primer and a J-beta primer mix were used in a second PCR of roughly 7 to 11 cycles. One entry per CDR3 protein, called by TCRdb with MiXCR from the 5' RACE reads. Among some 760,000 distinct CDR3 sequences listed, 20% to 30% were seen once. The CDR3 is made up of 14 amino acids. V lost 5 bases, J lost 6 bases, and 7 bases stayed unmatched. In germline, CDR1 is SGHTA, CDR2 FQGNSA. These data were likewise used in another study, on T cells of mothers and their children.

The source material was blood. The chain combines TRBV7-2 with TRBJ2-7; TRBD2 aligns across 10 bases. The source of this sequence is a boy between 10 and 17 years old in good health. The CDR3 coding sequence is TGTGCCAGCAGCCCTAGCGGGAGTCTCTCCGAGCAGTACTTC. Translation gives CASSPSGSLSEQYF. The full variable domain, completed using reference TRBV7-2 and TRBJ2-7, is GAGVSQSPSNKVTEKGKDVELRCDPISGHTALYWYRQSLGQGLEFLIYFQGNSAPDKSGLPSDRFSAERTGGSVSTLTIQRTQQEDSAVYLCASSPSGSLSEQYFGPGTRLTVT.